Listed below are T cell receptor beta chains from one sample, sequenced in a study of T cell responses to AZD1222 COVID-19 vaccine. This table comes from immunoSEQ multiplex PCR, and its TCRdb copy is limited to in-frame clones, with some not included. Here the sample spans nearly 110,000 clones, roughly 90% being singletons. The sample here was peripheral blood, taken on day 0 of AZD1222 vaccination. All receptors come from an adult in good health. Both conserved end residues are part of each CDR3. Each record gives: V gene, D gene, clone size, J gene, CDR3 protein, CDR3 DNA. A D gene is named only where the DNA matches it firmly. Not every row has a clone size; where given, it reads once, few, many or a size class.

>TRBV2|.|.|TRBJ1-6
CASSERENSPLHF
TGTGCCAGCAGTGAAAGAGAAAATTCACCCCTCCACTTT
>TRBV9|.|once|TRBJ1-2
CASSVPGGTNYGYTF
TGTGCCAGCAGCGTACCGGGGGGGACAAACTATGGCTACACCTTC
>TRBV10-3|TRBD1|.|TRBJ1-1
CAIRGGQEGTEAFF
TGTGCCATCAGAGGGGGCCAGGAGGGCACTGAAGCTTTCTTT
>TRBV27|.|.|TRBJ1-1
CASSLSRGALGTEAFF
TGTGCCAGCAGTTTGTCGAGGGGGGCCCTTGGGACTGAAGCTTTCTTT
>TRBV5-8|.|.|TRBJ1-2
CASSLGGGSPRGYTF
TGTGCCAGCAGCTTGGGGGGTGGCAGTCCTCGGGGCTACACCTTC
>TRBV9|.|.|TRBJ2-5
CASSKQGFQETQYF
TGTGCCAGCAGCAAACAGGGATTCCAAGAGACCCAGTACTTC
>TRBV18|.|.|TRBJ1-4
CASSPPGRTNEKLFF
TGTGCCAGCTCACCACCGGGCAGAACTAATGAAAAACTGTTTTTT
>TRBV6-5|.|.|TRBJ2-3
CASTSGASGTDTQYF
TGTGCCAGCACATCGGGGGCTTCCGGCACAGATACGCAGTATTTT
>TRBV5-1|TRBD2|.|TRBJ2-7
CASSLGGLAGGSEYF
TGCGCCAGCAGCTTGGGCGGACTAGCGGGAGGCTCTGAGTACTTC
>TRBV7-2|TRBD2|.|TRBJ2-1
CASSPDRISGRSWGNEQFF
TGTGCCAGCAGCCCGGACAGGATAAGCGGGAGGTCCTGGGGGAATGAGCAGTTCTTC
>TRBV5-6|TRBD1|.|TRBJ1-5
CASSSDRDYNQPQHF
TGTGCCAGCAGTTCGGACAGGGACTATAATCAGCCCCAGCATTTT